The 5 T cell receptor beta chains below all came from one sample that was sequenced in a study of blood T cell repertoires in COVID-19 (dated by TCRdb to the early 2020s). The protocol used for the library was the immunoSEQ multiplex PCR assay. TCRdb limited this immuneACCESS table to in-frame rearrangements with V and J called. A share of clones is missing; checked studies link under half to unresolved V genes, and the rest is unexplained. The sample table holds over 200,000 clones, of which 88% were seen once. The top ten clonotypes cover approximately 3.7% of the sample. The sequenced material came from PBMCs or T cells enriched from blood (not recorded which). The receptor set was obtained from a woman between 25 and 40 years old who had been exposed to COVID-19.

A few counts support this clone. The chain couples TRBV18 to TRBJ1-1; 9 positions agree with TRBD1. Germline values: CDR1 KGHSH, CDR2 LQKENI. V dropped 6 bases and J dropped 1; count of bases not matched to a gene: 3. This CDR3 has 14 amino acids. Here the CDR3 reads CASSPGQGNTEAFF. As DNA, the CDR3 is TGTGCCAGCTCTCCGGGACAGGGGAACACTGAAGCTTTCTTT. The full variable domain, with the rest looked up from reference TRBV18 and TRBJ1-1, is NAGVMQNPRHLVRRRGQEARLRCSPMKGHSHVYWYRQLPEEGLKFMVYLQKENIIDESGMPKERFSAEFPKEGPSILRIQQVVRGDSAAYFCASSPGQGNTEAFFGQGTRLTVV.

The chain links TRBV2 to TRBJ1-6; D unclear. CDR1 SNHLY and CDR2 FYNNEI come from the germline V gene. This CDR3 is 18 amino acids long. Trimming removed 1 base at V and 0 bases at J, with 13 bases between. The CDR3 loop reads CASSEGADTYSYNSPLHF. The CDR3 nucleotides read TGTGCCAGCAGTGAAGGGGCAGACACTTACTCCTATAATTCACCCCTCCACTTT. Filled out from reference TRBV2 and TRBJ1-6, the complete variable domain reads EPEVTQTPSHQVTQMGQEVILRCVPISNHLYFYWYRQILGQKVEFLVSFYNNEISEKSEIFDDQFSVERPDGSNFTLKIRSTKLEDSAMYFCASSEGADTYSYNSPLHFGNGTRLTVT.

This clone appeared a few times. The chain joins TRBV21-1 to TRBJ1-6; the DNA was not used to check the table's D call, TRBD1. TRBV21-1 is flagged as a pseudogene. The CDR3 has 17 amino acids. CDR3 sequence (DNA): TGTGCCAGCAGCCAAGAGGGAGCCAGGGGGGAAGTTACACCCCTCCACTTT. It translates to CASSQEGARGEVTPLHF.

The rearrangement uses TRBV7-2 and TRBJ2-6, with 11 bases lining up with TRBD1. The CDR3 has 19 amino acids. CDR1 is SGHTA, CDR2 FQGNSA, per germline. V was clipped by 3 bases and J by 0 bases; unmatched bases: 7. In nucleotides, the CDR3 is TGTGCCAGCAGCTTTCGGGACAGGGGGATCCTCTCTGGGGCCAACGTCCTGACTTTC. Translating it yields CASSFRDRGILSGANVLTF.

Turning to this clone: Other DNA sequences in this sample translate to the same CDR3. The chain couples TRBV5-1 to TRBJ1-1; D ambiguous. V lost 0 bases, J lost 1 base, and 4 bases lay in between. The CDR3 runs 13 residues. From germline, CDR1 is SGHRS and CDR2 YFSETQ. The CDR3 DNA reads as TGCGCCAGCAGCTTGGGAGGGAACACTGAAGCTTTCTTT. Its protein is CASSLGGNTEAFF.